The 18 T cell receptor beta chains listed next were all sequenced from one sample in a study of blood T cell repertoires in COVID-19. Clones were sequenced by immunoSEQ multiplex PCR, and TCRdb holds only the in-frame ones, with some missing. The table records roughly 39,000 clones, around 96% of them present only once. Input material: peripheral blood. The source is a human donor with active COVID-19. The donor label of this sample is uncertain.

The chain carries TRBV15 and TRBJ1-1; 9 nucleotides match TRBD1. The trim removed 0 bases at V and 13 bases at J, leaving 9 bases unmatched. The CDR3 contains 14 residues. Germline V gene lookup returns CDR1 LNHNV and CDR2 YYDKDF (reference sequence). CDR3 sequence: CATSRDFGTGLYFF. For the CDR3, the DNA is TGTGCCACCAGCAGAGATTTCGGGACAGGGTTATATTTCTTT.

This clone was seen only once. V usage is TRBV4-1 and J usage is TRBJ1-6; TRBD1 aligns across 7 bases. The V gene's germline CDR1 is MGHRA and CDR2 YSYEKL. CDR3 size: 16 residues. J gave up 6 bases and V 0 bases, and 5 bases lay outside the gene matches. As DNA, the CDR3 is TGCGCCAGCAGCCAAGATGTCAACAGGGGTAATTCACCCCTCCACTTT. It codes for CASSQDVNRGNSPLHF.

The chain uses TRBV12-3 or TRBV12-4 and TRBJ2-5; D remains unclear. Trimming cost V 5 bases and J 4 bases, with 8 bases left between them. The CDR3 is made up of 12 amino acids. CDR3 residues: CASSPNRETQYF. In nucleotides, the CDR3 is TGTGCCAGCAGTCCTAACAGAGAGACCCAGTACTTC.

The V and J genes are TRBV25-1 and TRBJ1-1; D call uncertain. In germline, CDR1 is MGHDK, CDR2 SYGVNS. The CDR3 runs 11 residues. V lost 6 bases and J lost 8, with 10 bases in between. This CDR3 is CASSLFGEAFF. CDR3 DNA sequence: TGTGCCAGCAGCTTATTCGGGGAAGCTTTCTTT.

The chain joins TRBV19 to TRBJ2-1, with 9 bases fitting TRBD1. The CDR3 length is 14 residues. Germline V lookup: CDR1 LNHDA, CDR2 SQIVND (reference sequence). V shed 5 bases, J shed 8 bases, and the junction held 7 bases outside the gene matches. Here the CDR3 reads CASSFPGQGYEQFF. CDR3 DNA sequence: TGTGCCAGTAGTTTTCCGGGACAGGGATATGAGCAGTTCTTC.

The J gene is TRBJ2-7, the V gene TRBV27; 11 nucleotides align to TRBD1. CDR1 is MNHEY and CDR2 is SMNVEV in the germline V gene (reference sequence). Germline trimming cut 5 bases from V and 5 bases from J; bases unmatched to any gene: 8. This CDR3 comprises 15 residues. In DNA, the CDR3 is TGTGCCAGCAGTAGGACAGGGGGCGACTTTCACGAGCAGTACTTC. Translated: CASSRTGGDFHEQYF.

In this sample, this clone turned up once. The V and J genes are TRBV28 and TRBJ2-3, with D possibly being TRBD2 (5 bases). The V and J ends lost 8 bases and 2 bases respectively, with 5 bases between them. The CDR3 totals 11 residues. Looked up from germline, CDR1 is MDHEN and CDR2 is SYDVKM. This chain's CDR3 is CASRDTDTQYF. As DNA, the CDR3 is TGTGCCAGCCGGGACACAGATACGCAGTATTTT.

The V gene is TRBV2, the J gene TRBJ1-5; 10 nucleotides match TRBD1. CDR1 is SNHLY, CDR2 FYNNEI, per germline. V shed 4 bases and J 3 bases; nucleotides not matched to a gene: 12. This CDR3 contains 18 residues. DNA of the CDR3: TGTGCCAGCAGTGCCAGTTGGAGGGACAGGGGACCCAATCAGCCCCAGCATTTT. As protein: CASSASWRDRGPNQPQHF.

The CDR3 nucleotides read TGTGCCAGCAGACTAGCGGGGATTGGCACCGGGGAGCTGTTTTTT. This gives the protein CASRLAGIGTGELFF. The chain joins TRBV6-5 to TRBJ2-2, with 10 bases lining up with TRBD2. The V gene end was trimmed by 6 bases and the J gene end by 4 bases; junction bases not matched to a gene: 5. The germline gives CDR1 MNHEY, CDR2 SVGAGI. The CDR3 extends over 15 amino acids.

The chain links TRBV7-2 to TRBJ2-1, with 7 bases fitting TRBD2. The CDR3 consists of 14 residues. CDR1 is SGHTA and CDR2 is FQGNSA in the germline V gene. V trimming: 8 bases; J trimming: 4 bases; junction bases outside the gene matches: 8. CDR3 protein: CASQPVGLYNEQFF. CDR3 in DNA: TGTGCCAGCCAGCCCGTGGGACTATACAATGAGCAGTTCTTC.

The chain links TRBV4-1 to TRBJ1-2; unclear D gene. Trimming shortened V by 0 bases and J by 7 bases, and 9 bases separated the two germline ends. Germline CDR1 MGHRA, CDR2 YSYEKL. The CDR3 is 13 amino acids. The CDR3 nucleotides read TGCGCCAGCAGCCAAGATGACGCAGGTGGCTACACCTTC. This encodes CASSQDDAGGYTF.

The rearrangement joins TRBV5-6 to TRBJ2-6; 7 positions agree with TRBD1. J was trimmed by 0 bases and V by 4 bases; bases with no gene match: 7. Germline CDR1 is SGHDT and CDR2 is YYEEEE. The length of the CDR3 is 17 residues. CDR3 DNA: TGTGCCAGCAGCCCTTGGGACAGAGTCTCTGGGGCCAACGTCCTGACTTTC. Amino acid sequence: CASSPWDRVSGANVLTF. The complete variable domain, with remaining parts taken from reference TRBV5-6 and TRBJ2-6, reads DAGVTQSPTHLIKTRGQQVTLRCSPKSGHDTVSWYQQALGQGPQFIFQYYEEEERQRGNFPDRFSGHQFPNYSSELNVNALLLGDSALYLCASSPWDRVSGANVLTFGAGSRLTVL.

The chain carries TRBV1 and TRBJ2-3; the DNA was not compared with TRBD2, the D call given in the table. TRBV1 is flagged as a pseudogene. This CDR3 has 17 amino acids. CDR3 DNA sequence: TGCACCAGCAGCCAAGAAGGGACTCGACCTGGCACAGATACGCAGTATTTT. Translating gives CTSSQEGTRPGTDTQYF.

This clone was observed a single time. The chain combines TRBV10-3 with TRBJ1-1; D is perhaps TRBD1 (6 bases). V was cut by 10 bases and J by 1 base, with 19 bases left in between. This CDR3 is 15 amino acids long. The germline gives CDR1 ENHRY, CDR2 SYGVKD. The CDR3 bases are TGTGCCACAGAAGGGGGTACGGTAGCGAACACTGAAGCTTTCTTT. This encodes CATEGGTVANTEAFF.

The genes are TRBV7-2 and TRBJ2-3; 11 nucleotides line up with TRBD2. Germline assignment: CDR1 SGHTA and CDR2 FQGNSA. CDR3 length: 16 amino acids. Trimming cost V 4 bases and J 2 bases; bases outside gene matches: 5. CDR3 nucleotides: TGTGCCAGCAGCTCCGGGGGACTAGCGGCCACAGATACGCAGTATTTT. Amino acid sequence: CASSSGGLAATDTQYF.

V is TRBV19 and J is TRBJ2-7, with 7 bases fitting TRBD2. V was pared by 3 bases and J by 0 bases, with 14 bases of the junction left unmatched. The germline V gene encodes CDR1 LNHDA and CDR2 SQIVND (reference sequence). CDR3 length: 18 amino acids. The CDR3 reads CASSILGGERTDSYEQYF. Here the CDR3 DNA reads TGTGCCAGTAGTATTTTGGGGGGGGAGCGGACCGACTCCTACGAGCAGTACTTC.

The rearrangement joins TRBV20-1 to TRBJ2-1; D is possibly TRBD2 (5 bases). The length of the CDR3 is 14 residues. V was shortened by 3 bases and J by 4 bases, with 13 bases between the two germline ends. The germline V gene has CDR1 DFQATT and CDR2 SNEGSKA (reference sequence). This CDR3 reads CSASQLGNYNEQFF. CDR3 nucleotides: TGCAGTGCTAGTCAACTAGGGAATTACAATGAGCAGTTCTTC.

CDR3 nucleotides: TGTGCCTCACGAGACGTTGCCCTACCCGGGGGCTACACCTTC. Amino acid sequence: CASRDVALPGGYTF. The rearrangement links TRBV27 to TRBJ1-2, with unresolved D. The germline V and J ends were trimmed by 11 bases and 8 bases, with 24 bases remaining between them. The CDR3 is made up of 14 amino acids. Germline CDR1 MNHEY, CDR2 SMNVEV (reference sequence).